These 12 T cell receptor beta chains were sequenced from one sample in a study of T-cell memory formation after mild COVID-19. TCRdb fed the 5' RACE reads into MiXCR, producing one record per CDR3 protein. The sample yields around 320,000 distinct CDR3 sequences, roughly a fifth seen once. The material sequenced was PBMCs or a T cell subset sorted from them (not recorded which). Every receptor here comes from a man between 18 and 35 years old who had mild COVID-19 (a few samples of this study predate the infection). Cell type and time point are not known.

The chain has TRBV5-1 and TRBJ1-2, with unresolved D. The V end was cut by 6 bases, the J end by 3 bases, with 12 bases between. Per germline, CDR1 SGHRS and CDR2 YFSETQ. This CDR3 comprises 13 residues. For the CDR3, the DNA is TGCGCCAGCATGCAGGCAGATGACTATGGCTACACCTTC. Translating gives CASMQADDYGYTF. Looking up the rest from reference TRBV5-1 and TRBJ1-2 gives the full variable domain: KAGVTQTPRYLIKTRGQQVTLSCSPISGHRSVSWYQQTPGQGLQFLFEYFSETQRNKGNFPGRFSGRQFSNSRSEMNVSTLELGDSALYLCASMQADDYGYTFGSGTRLTVV.

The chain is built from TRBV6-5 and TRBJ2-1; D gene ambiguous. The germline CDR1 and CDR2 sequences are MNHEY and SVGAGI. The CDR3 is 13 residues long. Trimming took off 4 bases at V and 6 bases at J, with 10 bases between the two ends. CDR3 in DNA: TGTGCCAGCAGTTCACTCGTCGGCAATGAGCAGTTCTTC. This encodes CASSSLVGNEQFF.

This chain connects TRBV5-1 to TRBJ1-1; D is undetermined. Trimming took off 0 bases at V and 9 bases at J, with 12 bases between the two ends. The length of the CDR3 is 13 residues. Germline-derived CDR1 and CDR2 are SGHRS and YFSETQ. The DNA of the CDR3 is TGCGCCAGCAGCTTGGCCGGAAACTCTCAAGCTTTCTTT. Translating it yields CASSLAGNSQAFF.

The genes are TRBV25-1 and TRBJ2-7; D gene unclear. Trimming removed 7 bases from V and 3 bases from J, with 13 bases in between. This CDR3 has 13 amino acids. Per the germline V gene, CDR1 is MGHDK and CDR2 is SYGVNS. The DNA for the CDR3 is TGTGCCAGCACCACCCTCGGCAGCTACGAGCAGTACTTC. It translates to CASTTLGSYEQYF.

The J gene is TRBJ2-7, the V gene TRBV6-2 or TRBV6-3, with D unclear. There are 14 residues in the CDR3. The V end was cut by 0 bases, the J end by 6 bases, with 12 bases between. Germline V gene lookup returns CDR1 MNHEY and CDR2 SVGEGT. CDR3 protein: CASSYSSQPLEQYF. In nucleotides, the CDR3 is TGTGCCAGCAGTTACTCATCGCAGCCCCTCGAGCAGTACTTC.

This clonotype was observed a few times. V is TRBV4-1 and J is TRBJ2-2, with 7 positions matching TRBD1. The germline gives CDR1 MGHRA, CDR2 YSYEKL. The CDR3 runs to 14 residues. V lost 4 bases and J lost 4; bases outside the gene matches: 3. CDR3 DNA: TGCGCCAGCAGCCGGGGACAGTTCACCGGGGAGCTGTTTTTT. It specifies CASSRGQFTGELFF.

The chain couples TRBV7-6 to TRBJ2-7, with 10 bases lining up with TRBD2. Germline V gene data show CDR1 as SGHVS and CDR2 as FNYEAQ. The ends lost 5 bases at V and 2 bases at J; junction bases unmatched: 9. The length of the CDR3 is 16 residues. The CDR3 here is CASSPTIAGGAYEQYF. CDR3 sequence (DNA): TGTGCCAGCAGCCCAACTATAGCGGGGGGCGCCTACGAGCAGTACTTC.

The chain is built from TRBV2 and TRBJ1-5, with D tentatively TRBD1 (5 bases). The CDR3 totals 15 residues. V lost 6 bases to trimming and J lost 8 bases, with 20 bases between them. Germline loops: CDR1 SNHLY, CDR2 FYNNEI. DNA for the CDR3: TGTGCCAGCAGAGGTAAAGGCAGGGTCGTCGAGCCCCAGCATTTT. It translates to CASRGKGRVVEPQHF.

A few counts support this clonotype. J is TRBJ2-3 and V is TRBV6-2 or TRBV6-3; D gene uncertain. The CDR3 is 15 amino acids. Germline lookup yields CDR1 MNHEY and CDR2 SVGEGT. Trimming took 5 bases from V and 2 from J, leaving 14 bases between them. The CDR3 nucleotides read TGTGCCAGCAGTCCCGACGGCCTTTACACAGATACGCAGTATTTT. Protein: CASSPDGLYTDTQYF.

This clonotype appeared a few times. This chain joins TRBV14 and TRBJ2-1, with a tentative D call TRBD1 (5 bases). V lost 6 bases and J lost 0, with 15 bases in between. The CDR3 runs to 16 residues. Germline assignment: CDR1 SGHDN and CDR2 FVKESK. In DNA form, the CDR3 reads TGTGCCAGCAGTCAATACAGGCTGAGCTCCTACAATGAGCAGTTCTTC. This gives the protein CASSQYRLSSYNEQFF.

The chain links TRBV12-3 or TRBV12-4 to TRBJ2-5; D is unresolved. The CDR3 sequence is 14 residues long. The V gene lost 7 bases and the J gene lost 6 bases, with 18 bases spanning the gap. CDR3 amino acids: CASTLGSGLKTQYF. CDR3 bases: TGTGCCAGCACCCTTGGATCGGGCTTAAAGACCCAGTACTTC.

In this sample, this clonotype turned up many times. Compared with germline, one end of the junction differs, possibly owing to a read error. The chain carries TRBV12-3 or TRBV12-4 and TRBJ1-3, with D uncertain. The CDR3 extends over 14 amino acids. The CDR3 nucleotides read TGCGCCAGCAGCTTGCGGAGCTCTGGAAACACCATATATTTT. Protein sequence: CASSLRSSGNTIYF.